Sequencing of this T cell receptor (beta chain) was carried out in a study of long-term antiretroviral therapy in people with HIV. General observations from the study: Pre-ART expanded TRB clones stayed dominant throughout, though often decreasing after ART.

Germline V gives CDR1 SNHLY, CDR2 FYNNEI. V gave up 2 bases and J gave up 4 bases, with 12 bases separating them. This CDR3 spans 15 amino acids. Researchers ran immunoSEQ v3.0 at survey level. Each sample had sequencing targeting about 35,000-50,000 T-cell genomes. Clones were read by immunoSEQ multiplex PCR, and TCRdb kept only the in-frame ones, dropping some. The sample shows 20,000 to 25,000 clones, 70% to 90% of them seen only once. Comments on this clone: Its antigen remains unidentified.

V and J are TRBV2 and TRBJ1-5, with a weak D call TRBD1 (6 bases). This receptor was identified in a woman in her forties or fifties with HIV. The source material was unsorted PBMCs, sampled roughly 2.5 years after starting antiretroviral therapy. CDR3 DNA sequence: TGTGCCAGCAGTGAATTGGGGGGCTGGAATCAGCCCCAGCATTTT. Translating gives CASSELGGWNQPQHF.